This T cell receptor (beta chain) was observed in a study of blood T cells in healthy people across ages. For this clonotype: Sequence at one end of the junction differs from germline and may be a read error.

The germline V gene encodes CDR1 SNHLY and CDR2 FYNNEI. The length of the CDR3 is 15 residues. Primed by a sample-barcoded 5' primer and a J-beta primer mix, a second PCR proceeded for about 6 to 12 cycles. TCRdb passed the 5' RACE reads through MiXCR, listing each CDR3 protein once. The table has approximately 1.5 million distinct CDR3 sequences, approximately 43% seen once. The chain links TRBV2 to TRBJ1-1; 9 positions match TRBD1. The origin of this receptor is a woman younger than 30 in good health. Input material: blood. The CDR3 coding sequence is TGTGCCGGCAGTGATCGGACAGGGGTGAACACTGAAGCTTTCTTT. Protein: CAGSDRTGVNTEAFF.